A single sample is the source of the 9 T cell receptor beta chains below, sequenced in a study of beta chain features in type 1 diabetes. Study-level results: Moderate but significant shortening of TCRB CDR3s was recorded in all four CD4+ subsets from Type 1 diabetes patients.

As every portion of the isolated RNA was reverse transcribed, the sequencing read expressed TCRB transcripts. The repertoire was sequenced with immunoSEQ multiplex PCR; TCRdb's copy has only in-frame clones and lacks some. The top ten clones hold approximately 1.4% of a sample with tens of thousands of clones, about 40% of them seen once. The antigens for these receptors are not known. Sample: Tregs from blood. The receptor set was obtained from a man between 25 and 39 years old with type 1 diabetes.

This clone was picked up a small number of times. This chain connects TRBV6-5 to TRBJ2-7; weak D call: TRBD2 (6 bases). Germline V gene data show CDR1 as MNHEY and CDR2 as SVGAGI. This CDR3 spans 13 amino acids. Trimming pared 6 bases from V and 7 bases from J, leaving 16 bases between. The CDR3 here is CASRNGGDGEQYF. The CDR3, as DNA: TGTGCCAGCAGGAACGGAGGGGACGGGGAGCAGTACTTC.

J is TRBJ2-6 and V is TRBV5-4; weak D call: TRBD1 (5 bases). Per germline, CDR1 SGHNT and CDR2 YYREEE (reference sequence). V lost 4 bases, J lost 1 base, and 9 bases lay in between. This CDR3 comprises 15 residues. The CDR3 DNA reads as TGTGCCAGCAGCCCCAGGGTATCTGGGGCCAACGTCCTGACTTTC. Its protein is CASSPRVSGANVLTF.

This chain links TRBV6-5 with TRBJ2-1; 11 bases match TRBD2. The V gene end was trimmed by 6 bases and the J gene end by 1 base; junction bases not matched to a gene: 2. Germline V gives CDR1 MNHEY, CDR2 SVGAGI. The CDR3 runs 15 residues. CDR3 in DNA: TGTGCCAGCAGGAGACTAGCGGGGTCCTACAATGAGCAGTTCTTC. Amino acids: CASRRLAGSYNEQFF.

The V and J genes are TRBV7-9 and TRBJ1-1; the D gene is possibly TRBD1 (6 bases). Germline CDR1 is SEHNR and CDR2 is FQNEAQ (reference sequence). The V end was cut by 5 bases, the J end by 4 bases, with 14 bases between. This CDR3 has 14 residues. The CDR3 nucleotides are TGTGCCAGCAGCCCACTGACAGGTGTCACTGAAGCTTTCTTT. This encodes CASSPLTGVTEAFF.

The rearrangement uses TRBV7-8 and TRBJ2-7; 8 positions match TRBD2. The CDR3 is 15 residues long. The V segment lost 6 bases and the J segment 4 bases; nucleotides outside the gene matches: 11. Germline-derived CDR1 and CDR2 are SGHVS and FQNEAQ. The CDR3 loop is CASRGGTSVSYEQYF. The CDR3 DNA is TGTGCCAGCAGAGGGGGGACTAGTGTTTCTTACGAGCAGTACTTC. Looking up the rest from reference TRBV7-8 and TRBJ2-7 gives the full variable domain: GAGVSQSPRYKVAKRGQDVALRCDPISGHVSLFWYQQALGQGPEFLTYFQNEAQLDKSGLPSDRFFAERPEGSVSTLKIQRTQQEDSAVYLCASRGGTSVSYEQYFGPGTRLTVT.

The chain employs TRBV11-2 and TRBJ2-1; D gene uncertain. Trimming removed 2 bases from V and 8 bases from J, with 13 bases in between. Germline V CDR1 and CDR2: SGHAT, FQNNGV. CDR3 length equals 14 residues. The CDR3 region is CASSLHADRHEQFF. CDR3 DNA: TGTGCCAGCAGCTTACATGCGGATAGGCATGAGCAGTTCTTC.

The chain combines TRBV7-9 with TRBJ1-2, with D maybe TRBD1 (6 bases). The CDR3 length is 14 residues. The V end lost 6 bases, the J end lost 7 bases, and 18 bases lay between the germline ends. CDR1 is SEHNR and CDR2 is FQNEAQ in the germline V gene (reference sequence). The CDR3 DNA follows: TGTGCCAGCAGTCGTCGGACAGTCCATCTTGGCTACACCTTC. The encoded protein is CASSRRTVHLGYTF.

The V call is TRBV19, the J call TRBJ2-6, with TRBD1 identical over 11 bases. Germline-derived CDR1 and CDR2 are LNHDA and SQIVND (reference sequence). The CDR3 has 18 amino acids. V lost 7 bases to trimming and J lost 2 bases; unmatched junction nucleotides: 10. CDR3 coding DNA: TGTGCCAGTACCCCGTTAGGGACAGGGGGGGCTGGGGCCAACGTCCTGACTTTC. Protein sequence: CASTPLGTGGAGANVLTF.

This sequence joins TRBV29-1 and TRBJ2-7; the D is unclear. The V gene's germline CDR1 is SQVTM and CDR2 ANQGSEA. The V end was cut by 5 bases, the J end by 5 bases, with 22 bases between. CDR3 size: 15 residues. The CDR3 reads CSVILQASLLDEQYF. The CDR3, as DNA: TGCAGCGTTATACTCCAGGCCTCTCTTTTGGACGAGCAGTACTTC.